This TCR beta chain appears in the sequencing data of a study of T cell responses to AZD1222 COVID-19 vaccine. The assay was immunoSEQ multiplex PCR, and TCRdb's table has in-frame clones only and misses some. The data show 25,000 to 35,000 clones, with around 90% seen just once and about 1.2% held by the top ten. This clone has just one count. The sequencing here drew on peripheral blood, taken on day 0 of AZD1222 vaccination. This clonotype was obtained from an adult in good health.

For the CDR3, the DNA is TGTGCCAGCAGTTTCGGAGGGCAGATCGATGAGCAGTTCTTC. Protein sequence: CASSFGGQIDEQFF. This chain connects TRBV28 to TRBJ2-1; maybe TRBD2 (6 bases). Trimming left V 3 bases short and J 8 bases short, with 14 bases between. Germline V gives CDR1 MDHEN, CDR2 SYDVKM. The CDR3 has 14 amino acids. The whole variable domain, remainder taken from reference TRBV28 and TRBJ2-1, is DVKVTQSSRYLVKRTGEKVFLECVQDMDHENMFWYRQDPGLGLRLIYFSYDVKMKEKGDIPEGYSVSREKKERFSLILESASTNQTSMYLCASSFGGQIDEQFFGPGTRLTVL.